Given below is one TCR beta chain in context. What this receptor recognizes is not known. No clone much larger than this one lies a single base away; base qualities are absent. The data originate from a study of OX40 agonist ivuxolimab in advanced cancers. Turning to the overall study: The costimulatory receptor OX40 (CD134) was targeted by ivuxolimab, a fully human IgG2 agonistic monoclonal antibody. Intravenous ivuxolimab was administered to patients every 2 weeks at six dose levels: 0.01, 0.1, 0.3, 1.5, 3 and 10 mg/kg. Of the approximately 50 dose-escalation patients, hepatocellular carcinoma was present in about 20, melanoma in approximately 15, renal cell carcinoma in 9 and head and neck cancer in 9. A male proportion of approximately 83% and a mean age of roughly 58 years, ranging from 23 to 79, were recorded for the dose-escalation cohort. Patients were allowed to have had prior anti-PD-1, anti-PD-L1 or anti-CTLA-4 therapy, and approximately 40% of the dose-escalation patients had previously received checkpoint inhibitors. Partial responses occurred in three dose-escalation patients: two with cutaneous melanoma and one with hepatocellular carcinoma. The point of sequencing TCRbeta in the periphery was to test whether ivuxolimab changed TCR sequence diversity and drove clonal T-cell expansion. The paper reports the monotherapy dose-escalation portion (N = 52 patients) of the phase I ivuxolimab trial.

From the cysteine through the phenylalanine, the CDR3 covers 15 amino acids. Only CDR3 DNA is held: 45 bases, read in frame from base 1. V is pared back by 2 bases and J by 0 bases, with 8 bases lying between the germline termini. The germline V gene sets CDR1 to SNHLY and CDR2 to FYNNEI. Genomic DNA was extracted from sorted cells for sequencing of the TCRbeta CDR3 region. TCRbeta CDR3 regions were sequenced using the immunoSEQ Assay. The immuneACCESS repertoire file appears here via TCRdb, limited to in-frame rearrangements. These files lack a portion of the clones; in checked studies, under half of the deficit traces to unresolved V genes, and the cause of the others is not known. The sample profile shows 45,000 to 55,000 clones; approximately 88% of them were found once. The ten largest clones represent around 1.1% of the sample. The study at large found these results: Low levels of normalized T-cell clonal expansion were also seen in some patients who did not respond. On average, CD8+ T cells showed more expanded clones than CD4+ T cells after ivuxolimab. In partial responders in the 0.1-3.0 mg/kg groups, normalized peripheral clonal expansion was found to be among the lowest, especially among CD8+ T cells. The antigen specificity of the clonally expanded peripheral T cells was not determined. At doses from 0.1 to 3.0 mg/kg, clonal expansion was seen in both CD4+ and CD8+ blood T cells between baseline and week 6.

Patients with autoimmune disease history or receiving systemic immunosuppression were excluded from the trial. Peripheral blood for TCR sequencing was collected from all dose cohorts at baseline, on cycle 4 day 1, and on cycle 7 day 1. The samples were drawn from a first-in-human, open-label, multicenter phase I dose-escalation trial of ivuxolimab. The trial enrolled adults with locally advanced or metastatic head and neck squamous cell, hepatocellular, melanoma or renal cell carcinoma. Before TCR sequencing, CD4+ T cells and CD8+ T cells were sorted from peripheral blood as separate populations. This TCR came from an adult with an advanced solid tumor such as melanoma, head and neck, liver or kidney cancer. This chain joins TRBV2 to TRBJ2-1; the D gene is perhaps TRBD1, on 5 matching bases. This material consisted of CD4+ or CD8+ T cells sorted from blood, taken in a trial of the OX40 agonist ivuxolimab. The DNA sequence follows: TGTGCCAGCAGTGAACAAGGGGCCTCCTACAATGAGCAGTTCTTC. This yields the protein CASSEQGASYNEQFF.